A single sample is the source of the 13 T cell receptor beta chains below, sequenced in a study of patients and donors after allogeneic stem cell transplantation. TCRdb re-called the RT-PCR reads with MiXCR, one entry per CDR3 protein. Here the sample spans hundreds of thousands of distinct CDR3 sequences, about 38% being singletons. Sequenced: blood, either unsorted or a sorted T cell fraction (not recorded which). The source is a human donor who was either an allogeneic HSCT recipient or a stem cell or donor lymphocyte infusion donor (not recorded which). It is not recorded whose cells these are; they may come from a transplant donor.

The genes are TRBV20-1 and TRBJ2-1; weak D call: TRBD1 (5 bases). Trimming took 4 bases from V and 4 from J, leaving 17 bases between them. This CDR3 is built from 15 residues. Germline CDR1 is DFQATT and CDR2 is SNEGSKA (reference sequence). The CDR3 DNA is TGCAGTGCTAACCCTCCGGACATCCTGTACAATGAGCAGTTCTTC. This codes for CSANPPDILYNEQFF.

The rearrangement joins TRBV9 to TRBJ1-1; D unclear. The CDR3 runs 14 residues. V was pared by 2 bases and J by 4 bases, with 12 bases between. The germline V gene has CDR1 SGDLS and CDR2 YYNGEE. CDR3 DNA sequence: TGTGCCAGCAGCGTCCTGCACACCCCCACTGAAGCTTTCTTT. Translation: CASSVLHTPTEAFF.

V and J are TRBV5-1 and TRBJ1-2; D is possibly TRBD1 (5 bases). V lost 0 bases and J lost 4, with 10 bases in between. This CDR3 spans 14 amino acids. Germline CDR1 SGHRS, CDR2 YFSETQ. For the CDR3, the DNA is TGCGCCAGCAGCTTGGTTGGAGGGACCTATGGCTACACCTTC. This sequence encodes CASSLVGGTYGYTF. The full variable domain, in which reference TRBV5-1 and TRBJ1-2 provide the parts outside the CDR3, is KAGVTQTPRYLIKTRGQQVTLSCSPISGHRSVSWYQQTPGQGLQFLFEYFSETQRNKGNFPGRFSGRQFSNSRSEMNVSTLELGDSALYLCASSLVGGTYGYTFGSGTRLTVV.

V gene TRBV4-3 combines with J gene TRBJ1-4; 7 bases agree with TRBD1. CDR3 size: 16 residues. The J segment lost 5 bases and the V segment lost 0 bases, leaving 6 bases of the junction unmatched. The V gene's germline CDR1 is LGHNA and CDR2 YSLEER. The CDR3 DNA is TGCGCCAGCAGCCAAGATAGGCTCAGGGGGAATGAAAAACTGTTTTTT. This encodes CASSQDRLRGNEKLFF.

The rearrangement links TRBV5-5 to TRBJ1-1, with a tentative D call TRBD1 (6 bases). The germline V and J ends were trimmed by 0 bases and 4 bases, with 10 bases remaining between them. CDR1 and CDR2 from the germline V gene are SGHKS and YYEKEE (reference sequence). The CDR3 covers 14 residues. The CDR3 sequence is CASSLAGVITEAFF. The CDR3, as DNA: TGTGCCAGCAGCTTGGCAGGGGTGATCACTGAAGCTTTCTTT.

The V gene is TRBV7-9, the J gene TRBJ2-3; no clear D gene. There are 15 residues in the CDR3. The V gene lost 5 bases and the J gene lost 6 bases, with 18 bases spanning the gap. In germline, CDR1 is SEHNR, CDR2 FQNEAQ (reference sequence). For the CDR3, the DNA is TGTGCCAGCAGCCCCACGCTCATAGCTGGGGATACGCAGTATTTT. Protein: CASSPTLIAGDTQYF.

The genes are TRBV5-1 and TRBJ1-2; 7 bases line up with TRBD1. CDR3 length: 14 amino acids. V was clipped by 4 bases and J by 1 base; unmatched bases: 4. Germline V gene sequence: CDR1 SGHRS, CDR2 YFSETQ. The CDR3 nucleotides are TGCGCCAGCAGCACCGGACAGGTTAACTATGGCTACACCTTC. It translates to CASSTGQVNYGYTF.

This sequence joins TRBV9 and TRBJ1-3, with 8 nucleotides matching TRBD1. V trimming: 0 bases; J trimming: 8 bases; junction bases outside the gene matches: 7. CDR1 and CDR2 from the germline V gene are SGDLS and YYNGEE. The CDR3 runs 15 residues. CDR3 region: CASSVGTGMGYTIYF. The CDR3 nucleotides are TGTGCCAGCAGCGTAGGGACAGGGATGGGGTACACCATATATTTT.

This clonotype was detected a few times. V gene TRBV15 combines with J gene TRBJ1-5; the D gene is possibly TRBD1 (6 bases). This CDR3 is built from 13 residues. V shed 6 bases and J shed 4 bases, with 10 bases lying between them. Looked up from germline, CDR1 is LNHNV and CDR2 is YYDKDF (reference sequence). Here the CDR3 DNA reads TGTGCCACCAGGGGGACACTTAATCAGCCCCAGCATTTT. Encoded protein: CATRGTLNQPQHF.

The chain has TRBV3-1 and TRBJ1-3; D uncertain. Trimming removed 0 bases at V and 3 bases at J, with 9 bases between. This CDR3 is built from 15 residues. The germline gives CDR1 LGHDT, CDR2 YNNKEL (reference sequence). The CDR3 loop is CASSQDLVRGNTIYF. The CDR3 DNA sequence: TGTGCCAGCAGCCAAGATCTGGTTCGTGGAAACACCATATATTTT.

This clonotype was recorded a few times. The rearrangement joins TRBV2 to TRBJ2-3, with 9 bases identical to TRBD1. The junction had 8 bases not matched to a gene; V was cut back by 8 bases and J by 5 bases. The germline gives CDR1 SNHLY, CDR2 FYNNEI. The CDR3 contains 14 residues. CDR3 DNA: TGTGCCAGCCGGACAGGGGCTAGGGGAGATACGCAGTATTTT. Translating it yields CASRTGARGDTQYF.

This clonotype came up a few times. The chain joins TRBV7-9 to TRBJ1-2; maybe TRBD1 (5 bases). Germline V lookup: CDR1 SEHNR, CDR2 FQNEAQ (reference sequence). The CDR3 spans 14 residues. V lost 3 bases and J 3 bases, leaving 11 bases between the germline ends. In nucleotides, the CDR3 is TGTGCCAGCAGCTTGGGGCAGGCCCACTATGGCTACACCTTC. This translates into CASSLGQAHYGYTF.

This clonotype was detected only a few times. The V gene is TRBV28, the J gene TRBJ1-1; 11 nucleotides match TRBD1. V gave up 3 bases and J gave up 5 bases; unmatched junction bases: 5. The V gene's germline CDR1 is MDHEN and CDR2 SYDVKM. The CDR3 sequence is 15 residues long. CDR3 in amino acids: CASSLGTGGRTEAFF. The CDR3, as DNA: TGTGCCAGCAGTTTGGGGACAGGGGGTCGGACTGAAGCTTTCTTT.